Sequencing of this TCR beta chain was carried out in a study of radiotherapy plus CTLA-4 blockade in lung cancer. Looking at the study overall: Disease control was present in 25% to 35% of patients, and objective responses in 18%.

Overall study results and limits: Some TCR clones had been derived from tumors. These clones expanded in peripheral blood after radiotherapy plus ipilimumab. Response, reportedly, was best predicted by interferon-beta along with early blood T cell clone dynamics.

For this clone: Its antigen is not known.

This CDR3 comprises 15 residues. Germline lookup yields CDR1 MDHEN and CDR2 SYDVKM. Trimming stripped 4 bases from V and 8 bases from J, with 17 bases between. Those with chemo-refractory metastatic non-small-cell lung cancer were treated with focal radiation combined with CTLA-4 blockade using ipilimumab. Produced via immunoSEQ multiplex PCR; TCRdb's table is partial and in-frame only. The sample gives about 73,000 clones, 80% to 90% of which show up once; 40% is in the top ten. The sequence was obtained from a human donor with non-small cell lung cancer that progressed on radiotherapy plus ipilimumab. The V call is TRBV28, the J call TRBJ1-4; weak D call: TRBD1 (5 bases). The sequences come from peripheral blood, collected from a patient treated with radiotherapy plus ipilimumab. The chain's CDR3 is CASSSLRGGLEKLFF. DNA of the CDR3: TGTGCCAGCAGTTCACTTCGGGGGGGACTGGAAAAACTGTTTTTT.